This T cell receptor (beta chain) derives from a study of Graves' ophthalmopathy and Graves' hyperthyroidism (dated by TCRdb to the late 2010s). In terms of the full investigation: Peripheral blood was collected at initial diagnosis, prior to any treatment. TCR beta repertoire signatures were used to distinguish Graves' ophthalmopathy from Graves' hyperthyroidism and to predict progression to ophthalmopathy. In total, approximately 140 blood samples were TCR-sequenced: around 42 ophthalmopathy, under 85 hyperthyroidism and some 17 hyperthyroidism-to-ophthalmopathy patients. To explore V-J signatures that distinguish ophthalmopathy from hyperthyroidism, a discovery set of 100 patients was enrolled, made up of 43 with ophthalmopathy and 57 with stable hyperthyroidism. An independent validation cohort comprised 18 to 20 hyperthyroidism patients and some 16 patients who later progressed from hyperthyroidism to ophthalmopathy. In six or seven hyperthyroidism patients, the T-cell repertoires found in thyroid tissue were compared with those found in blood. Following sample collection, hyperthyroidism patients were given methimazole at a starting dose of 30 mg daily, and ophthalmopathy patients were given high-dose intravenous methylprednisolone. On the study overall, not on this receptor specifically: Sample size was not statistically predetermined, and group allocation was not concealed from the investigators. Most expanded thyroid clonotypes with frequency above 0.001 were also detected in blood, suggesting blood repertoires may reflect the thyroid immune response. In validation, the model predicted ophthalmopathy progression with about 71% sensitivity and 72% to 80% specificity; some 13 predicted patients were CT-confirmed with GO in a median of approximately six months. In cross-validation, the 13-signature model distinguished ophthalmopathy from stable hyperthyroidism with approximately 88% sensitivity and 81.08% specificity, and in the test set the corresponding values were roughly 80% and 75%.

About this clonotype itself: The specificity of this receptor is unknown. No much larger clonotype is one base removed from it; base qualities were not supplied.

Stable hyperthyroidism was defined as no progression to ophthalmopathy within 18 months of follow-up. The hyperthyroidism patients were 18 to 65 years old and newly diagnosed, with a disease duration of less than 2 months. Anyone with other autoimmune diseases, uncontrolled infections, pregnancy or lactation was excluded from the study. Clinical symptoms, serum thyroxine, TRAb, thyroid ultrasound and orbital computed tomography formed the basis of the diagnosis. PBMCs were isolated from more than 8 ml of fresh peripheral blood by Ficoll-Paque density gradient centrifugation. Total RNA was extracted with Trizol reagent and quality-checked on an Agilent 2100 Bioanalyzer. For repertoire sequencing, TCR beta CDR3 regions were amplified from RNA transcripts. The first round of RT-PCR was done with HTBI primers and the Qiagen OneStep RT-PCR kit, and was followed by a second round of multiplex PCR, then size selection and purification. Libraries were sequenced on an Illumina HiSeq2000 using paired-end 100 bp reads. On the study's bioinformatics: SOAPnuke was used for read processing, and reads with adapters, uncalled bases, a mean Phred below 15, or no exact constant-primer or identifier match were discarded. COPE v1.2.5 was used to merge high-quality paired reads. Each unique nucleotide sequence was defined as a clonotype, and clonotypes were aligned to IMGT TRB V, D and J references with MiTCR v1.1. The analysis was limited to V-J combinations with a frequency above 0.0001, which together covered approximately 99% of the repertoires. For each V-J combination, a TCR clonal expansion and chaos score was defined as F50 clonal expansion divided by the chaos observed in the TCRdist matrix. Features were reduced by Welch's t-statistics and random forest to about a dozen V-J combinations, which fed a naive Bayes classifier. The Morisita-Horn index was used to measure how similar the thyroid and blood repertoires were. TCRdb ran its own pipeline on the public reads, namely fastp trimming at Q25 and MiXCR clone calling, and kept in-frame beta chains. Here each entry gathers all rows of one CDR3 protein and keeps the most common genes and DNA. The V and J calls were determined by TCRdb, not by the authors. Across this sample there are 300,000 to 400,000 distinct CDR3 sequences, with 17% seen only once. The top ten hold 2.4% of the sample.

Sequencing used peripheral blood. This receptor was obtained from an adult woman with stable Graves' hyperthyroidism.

The DNA is as follows: TGTGCCAGCAATCAAGAGCGGCTGTTGCCTGAGCAGTTCTTC. This is translated as CASNQERLLPEQFF. The chain employs TRBV6-2 or TRBV6-3 and TRBJ2-1; the D gene is possibly TRBD2, with 5 bases matching. Reading from cysteine to phenylalanine, the CDR3 counts 14 amino acids. Only the CDR3 DNA stays, 42 bases, in frame from base 1. The V end loses 7 bases and the J end loses 9 bases, and a stretch of 19 bases separates them. CDR1 MNHEY and CDR2 SVGEGT are derived from the germline V gene.